These 6 T cell receptor beta chains originate from one sample sequenced in a study of OX40 agonist ivuxolimab in advanced cancers. The method was immunoSEQ multiplex PCR; TCRdb's version includes in-frame clones alone and lacks a portion of them. The sample lists tens of thousands of clones, around 85% occurring once. Sequencing was performed on CD4+ or CD8+ T cells sorted from blood, taken in a trial of the OX40 agonist ivuxolimab. Every receptor here comes from an adult with an advanced solid tumor such as melanoma, head and neck, liver or kidney cancer.

The chain links TRBV9 to TRBJ1-6; D is unresolved. There are 14 residues in the CDR3. Germline V gene lookup returns CDR1 SGDLS and CDR2 YYNGEE. Trimming left V 0 bases short and J 10 bases short, with 11 bases between. The CDR3 DNA reads as TGTGCCAGCAGCGTAGATGTAAGAGGATCACCCCTCCACTTT. It encodes CASSVDVRGSPLHF. Drawing the rest from reference TRBV9 and TRBJ1-6, the complete variable domain is DSGVTQTPKHLITATGQRVTLRCSPRSGDLSVYWYQQSLDQGLQFLIQYYNGEERAKGNILERFSAQQFPDLHSELNLSSLELGDSALYFCASSVDVRGSPLHFGNGTRLTVT.

CDR3 region: CASRKGAMDEKLFF. The CDR3 coding sequence is TGTGCCAGCAGAAAGGGGGCGATGGATGAAAAACTGTTTTTT. The chain couples TRBV25-1 to TRBJ1-4; 7 nucleotides line up with TRBD1. With V trimmed by 6 bases and J by 6 bases, 7 bases remained unmatched. Germline values: CDR1 MGHDK, CDR2 SYGVNS. The CDR3 covers 14 residues.

The chain couples TRBV11-2 to TRBJ1-3, with TRBD1 as a possible D gene (5 bases). V lost 1 base and J lost 4, with 11 bases in between. The length of the CDR3 is 15 residues. Germline V gives CDR1 SGHAT, CDR2 FQNNGV. The CDR3 reads CASSLVAGSGNTIYF. DNA for the CDR3: TGTGCCAGCAGCTTAGTCGCAGGGTCGGGAAACACCATATATTTT. Based on the CDR3 plus reference TRBV11-2 and TRBJ1-3, the full variable domain is EAGVAQSPRYKIIEKRQSVAFWCNPISGHATLYWYQQILGQGPKLLIQFQNNGVVDDSQLPKDRFSAERLKGVDSTLKIQPAKLEDSAVYLCASSLVAGSGNTIYFGEGSWLTVV.

The chain combines TRBV6-1 with TRBJ2-7; 15 bases agree with TRBD2. Germline CDR1 MNHNS, CDR2 SASEGT. Germline trimming cut 6 bases from V and 2 bases from J; bases unmatched to any gene: 2. CDR3 length: 15 amino acids. CDR3 nucleotide sequence: TGTGCCAGCAGCGGGACTAGCGGGGGGCCCTACGAGCAGTACTTC. Protein sequence: CASSGTSGGPYEQYF.

This chain uses TRBV6-6 with TRBJ2-1, with 7 bases lining up with TRBD1. The CDR3 runs 12 residues. Per the germline V gene, CDR1 is MNHNY and CDR2 is SVGAGI (reference sequence). CDR3 region: CATGPPLDEQFF. The CDR3 coding sequence is TGTGCGACAGGGCCCCCCCTGGATGAGCAGTTCTTC.

V is TRBV10-3 and J is TRBJ1-2; TRBD1 aligns across 8 bases. Germline loops: CDR1 ENHRY, CDR2 SYGVKD. The V gene end was trimmed by 5 bases and the J gene end by 2 bases; junction bases not matched to a gene: 10. The CDR3 runs to 16 residues. The DNA of the CDR3 is TGTGCCATCAGTCCACACGGCCAGGGGGCCAACTATGGCTACACCTTC. Translation: CAISPHGQGANYGYTF.